This TCR beta chain was captured by sequencing in a study of T cells in localized non-small cell lung cancer. Assay used: immunoSEQ multiplex PCR; TCRdb lists only in-frame clones, some missing. Altogether about 27,000 clones are present, about 90% being singletons, with the ten largest covering approximately 1%. This CDR3 is built from 15 residues. Trimming left V 5 bases short and J 1 base short, with 14 bases between. Germline CDR1 is MNHEY and CDR2 is SVGAGI. This clone has only a few counts. Material: peripheral blood, obtained before any cancer treatment. The source of this sequence is a woman aged 40-70 years with stage I lung adenocarcinoma. This chain connects TRBV6-5 to TRBJ1-1; D call uncertain. The CDR3 spells CASSRPGRENTEAFF. CDR3 sequence (DNA): TGTGCCAGCAGTCGACCCGGACGCGAGAACACTGAAGCTTTCTTT.